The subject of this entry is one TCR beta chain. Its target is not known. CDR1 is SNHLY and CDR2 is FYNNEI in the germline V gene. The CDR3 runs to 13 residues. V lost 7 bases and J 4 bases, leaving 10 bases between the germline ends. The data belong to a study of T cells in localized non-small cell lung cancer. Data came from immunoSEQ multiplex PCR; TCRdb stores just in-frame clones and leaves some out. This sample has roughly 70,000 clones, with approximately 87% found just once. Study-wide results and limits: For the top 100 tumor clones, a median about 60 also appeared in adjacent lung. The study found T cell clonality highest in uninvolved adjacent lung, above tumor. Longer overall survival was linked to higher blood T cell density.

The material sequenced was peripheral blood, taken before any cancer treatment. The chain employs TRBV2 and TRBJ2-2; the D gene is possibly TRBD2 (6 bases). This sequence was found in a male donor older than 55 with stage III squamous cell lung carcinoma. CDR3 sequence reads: CASNGGSTGELFF. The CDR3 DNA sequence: TGTGCCAGCAACGGGGGTAGCACCGGGGAGCTGTTTTTT. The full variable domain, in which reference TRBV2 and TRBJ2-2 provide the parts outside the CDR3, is EPEVTQTPSHQVTQMGQEVILRCVPISNHLYFYWYRQILGQKVEFLVSFYNNEISEKSEIFDDQFSVERPDGSNFTLKIRSTKLEDSAMYFCASNGGSTGELFFGEGSRLTVL.